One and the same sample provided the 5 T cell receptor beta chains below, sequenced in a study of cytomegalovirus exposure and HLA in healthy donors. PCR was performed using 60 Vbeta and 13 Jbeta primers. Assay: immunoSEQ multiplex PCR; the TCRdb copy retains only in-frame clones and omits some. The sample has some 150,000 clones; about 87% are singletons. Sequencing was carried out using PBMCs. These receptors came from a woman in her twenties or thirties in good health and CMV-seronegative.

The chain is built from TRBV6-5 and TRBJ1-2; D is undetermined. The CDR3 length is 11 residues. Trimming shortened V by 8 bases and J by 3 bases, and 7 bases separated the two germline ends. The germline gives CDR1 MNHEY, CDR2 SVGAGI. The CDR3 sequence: CASGRDYGYTF. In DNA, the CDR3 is TGTGCCAGCGGGCGGGACTATGGCTACACCTTC.

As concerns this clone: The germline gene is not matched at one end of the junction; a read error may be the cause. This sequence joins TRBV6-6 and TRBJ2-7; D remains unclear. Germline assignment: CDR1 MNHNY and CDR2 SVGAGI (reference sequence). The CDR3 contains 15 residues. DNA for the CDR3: TGTGCCAGCAGTGACGAGGCCCCGGCCTCCCACGAGCAGTACTTC. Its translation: CASSDEAPASHEQYF.

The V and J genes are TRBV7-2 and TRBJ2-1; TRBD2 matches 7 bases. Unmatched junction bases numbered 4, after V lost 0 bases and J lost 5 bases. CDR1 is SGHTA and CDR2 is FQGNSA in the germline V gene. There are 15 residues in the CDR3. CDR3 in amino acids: CASSLATSPNNEQFF. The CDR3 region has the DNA TGTGCCAGCAGCTTAGCGACTAGCCCGAACAATGAGCAGTTCTTC.

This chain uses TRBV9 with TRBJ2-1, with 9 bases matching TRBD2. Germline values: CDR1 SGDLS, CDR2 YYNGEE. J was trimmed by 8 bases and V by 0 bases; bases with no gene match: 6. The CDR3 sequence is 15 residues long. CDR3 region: CASSVGVAGVHEQFF. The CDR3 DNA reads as TGTGCCAGCAGCGTAGGGGTAGCGGGAGTTCATGAGCAGTTCTTC.

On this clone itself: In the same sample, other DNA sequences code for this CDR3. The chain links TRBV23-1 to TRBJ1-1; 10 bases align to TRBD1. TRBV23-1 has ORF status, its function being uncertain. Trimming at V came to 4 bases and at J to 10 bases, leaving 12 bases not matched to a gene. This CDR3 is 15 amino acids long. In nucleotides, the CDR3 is TGCGCCAGCAGTCCCTTCCGACAGGGGGCGCAGGGAGCTTTCTTT. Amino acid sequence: CASSPFRQGAQGAFF.